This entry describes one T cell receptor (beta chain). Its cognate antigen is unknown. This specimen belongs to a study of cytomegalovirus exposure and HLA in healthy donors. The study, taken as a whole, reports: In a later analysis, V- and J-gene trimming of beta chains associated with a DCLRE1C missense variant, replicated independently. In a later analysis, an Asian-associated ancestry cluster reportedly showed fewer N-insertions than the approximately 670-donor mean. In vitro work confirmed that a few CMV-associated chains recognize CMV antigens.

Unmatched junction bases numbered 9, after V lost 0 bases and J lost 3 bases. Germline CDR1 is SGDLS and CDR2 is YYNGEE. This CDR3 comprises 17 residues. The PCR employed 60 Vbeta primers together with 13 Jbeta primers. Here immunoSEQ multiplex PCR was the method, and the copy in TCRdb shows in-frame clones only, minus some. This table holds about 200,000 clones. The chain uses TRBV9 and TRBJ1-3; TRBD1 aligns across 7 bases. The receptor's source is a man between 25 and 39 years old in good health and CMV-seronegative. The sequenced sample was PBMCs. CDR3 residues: CASSVAGQGVGGNTIYF. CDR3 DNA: TGTGCCAGCAGCGTAGCTGGGCAGGGGGTAGGTGGAAACACCATATATTTT.